Sequencing of this T cell receptor (beta chain) was carried out in a study of CD8 T cells in ankylosing spondylitis. It was by quantitative 5'-RACE with molecular barcodes that TCR beta libraries were made. One entry per CDR3 protein results from TCRdb running MiXCR on the 5' RACE reads. Seen here are about 450,000 distinct CDR3 sequences, roughly 26% observed once, and the top ten hold 0.75% to 0.9%. Concerning this clonotype itself: Its antigen is still unknown.

Germline values: CDR1 MNHNS, CDR2 SASEGT. This CDR3 has 15 amino acids. V was trimmed by 1 base and J by 5 bases, leaving 12 bases between them. Study conclusions and caveats: Made up of 7 to 9 highly homologous variants, a TCR beta motif appeared characteristic of ankylosing spondylitis blood. As reported, disease-linked clones showed significant enrichment in matched ankylosing spondylitis synovial fluid. Within peripheral blood, clones linked to disease were CD8+ and relatively rare.

The rearrangement uses TRBV6-1 and TRBJ2-1, with a tentative D call TRBD1 (5 bases). This TCR was recovered from a male donor with ankylosing spondylitis. Sequenced input: blood, either unsorted or a sorted T cell fraction (not recorded which). Written as DNA, the CDR3 is TGTGCCAGCAGTGAAGTCTGGACAAGAGACAATGAGCAGTTCTTC. It yields the protein CASSEVWTRDNEQFF.